Listed below are T cell receptor beta chains from one sample, sequenced in a study of OX40 agonist ivuxolimab in advanced cancers. Produced via immunoSEQ multiplex PCR; TCRdb's table is partial and in-frame only. This sample yields fewer than 80,000 clones, of which around 80% are seen a single time; over 0.95% belongs to the top ten. Specimen: CD4+ or CD8+ T cells sorted from blood, collected in a trial of the OX40 agonist ivuxolimab. The receptors were sampled from an adult with an advanced solid tumor such as melanoma, head and neck, liver or kidney cancer. Each CDR3 is given with its conserved first and last residue. Each record gives: V gene, J gene, clone size, D gene, CDR3 DNA, CDR3 protein. D genes are given only for firm matches. The size field is filled for only some rows; it gives once, few, many or a size class.

TRBV19	TRBJ1-1	-	TRBD1	TGTGCCAGTAGTTCCCAGGACAGGGTTAGTACTGAAGCTTTCTTT	CASSSQDRVSTEAFF
TRBV18	TRBJ1-2	-	-	TGTGCCAGCTCACCATTAAAACAAGGGAACTATGGCTACACCTTC	CASSPLKQGNYGYTF
TRBV2	TRBJ1-2	-	-	TGTGCCAGCAGTGAGTCAGGGCTGTCTGGCTACACCTTC	CASSESGLSGYTF
TRBV7-8	TRBJ2-4	-	-	TGTGCCAGCAGCTTACAATGGGGAGCCAAAAACATTCAGTACTTC	CASSLQWGAKNIQYF
TRBV18	TRBJ1-3	once	-	TGTGCCAGCTCACCGCCCTTTTCCACCTCAAACACCATATATTTT	CASSPPFSTSNTIYF
TRBV6-4	TRBJ2-5	-	-	TGTGCCAGCAGTGAGAAAGCAGTCCAAGAGACCCAGTACTTC	CASSEKAVQETQYF
TRBV7-3	TRBJ2-1	few	-	TGTGCCAGCAGCCAGGGGTCTGAGCAGTTCTTC	CASSQGSEQFF
TRBV19	TRBJ1-2	-	TRBD1	TGTGCCAGTAGTATCCCCTACAGGGGCGAGGATGGCTACACCTTC	CASSIPYRGEDGYTF
TRBV18	TRBJ1-5	-	-	TGTGCCAGCTCACCAGGGGGCCCGGAGGCCCAGCATTTT	CASSPGGPEAQHF
TRBV5-1	TRBJ1-4	-	-	TGCGCCAGCAGCTTGGATGGGGACCTTAATGAAAAACTGTTTTTT	CASSLDGDLNEKLFF
TRBV5-1	TRBJ2-2	-	-	TGCGCTGCGACTAGTTCAGGTGACCTGTTCTTT	CAATSSGDLFF
TRBV6-5	TRBJ2-7	-	-	TGTGCCAGCACCTCCTACTACGAGCAGTACTTC	CASTSYYEQYF
TRBV5-5	TRBJ2-7	-	TRBD2	TGTGCCAGCAGTACTAGCGGGGGGCGCGAGCAGTACTTC	CASSTSGGREQYF
TRBV5-8	TRBJ1-2	-	-	TGTGCCAGCAGCATACTTGAGGGCGTTGTCTACACCTTC	CASSILEGVVYTF
TRBV5-1	TRBJ1-2	-	-	TGCGCCAGCACCCTTGGAACGACAGGAGATGGCTACACCTTC	CASTLGTTGDGYTF
TRBV4-1	TRBJ1-2	-	-	TGCGCCAGCAGCCAGCAGGGTCTGGGATCTGCGGATGGCTACACCTTC	CASSQQGLGSADGYTF
TRBV4-3	TRBJ1-3	-	TRBD1	TGCGCCAGCAGCCTCGGACAGGACTCTGGAAACACCATATATTTT	CASSLGQDSGNTIYF
TRBV5-1	TRBJ2-1	-	-	TGCGCCAGCAGCGTCTTGACTGGCTCCTACAATGAGCAGTTCTTC	CASSVLTGSYNEQFF
TRBV7-2	TRBJ1-2	few	-	TGTGCCAGCAGCCACAGTTTCGGCTATGGCTACACCTTC	CASSHSFGYGYTF
TRBV13	TRBJ2-7	-	-	TGTGCCAGCAGCGGGCGGGGCCTTAGCTACGAGCAGTACTTC	CASSGRGLSYEQYF
TRBV11-2	TRBJ2-2	-	-	TGTGCCAGCACAACCTTGGTGGGAGCCGGGTCTTACACCGGGGAGCTGTTTTTT	CASTTLVGAGSYTGELFF
TRBV15	TRBJ2-1	-	TRBD1	TGTGCCACCAGCAGATCTACGGGACAGGGGGCGAGATACAATGAGCAGTTCTTC	CATSRSTGQGARYNEQFF
TRBV7-2	TRBJ1-5	-	-	TGTGCCAGCAGCTTAGAGTATCGCAGCAATCAGCCCCAGCATTTT	CASSLEYRSNQPQHF
TRBV10-3	TRBJ2-7	-	-	TGTGCCATCAGTGAGGGACGTCGCGAGCAGTACTTC	CAISEGRREQYF
TRBV5-1	TRBJ2-1	-	TRBD1	TGCGCCAGCAGCTTGGGTGGGACAGCTTCCTACAATGAGCAGTTCTTC	CASSLGGTASYNEQFF
TRBV19	TRBJ1-2	-	-	TGTGCCAGTAGTGCGGACAGCTTGGGCTACACCTTC	CASSADSLGYTF
TRBV4-3	TRBJ1-1	-	-	TGCGCCAGCAGCCCAGACCGTTTAAGGACTGAAGCTTTCTTT	CASSPDRLRTEAFF
TRBV19	TRBJ2-3	-	-	TGTGCCAGTAGTAGGACAGCAGATACGCAGTATTTT	CASSRTADTQYF
TRBV6-1	TRBJ2-7	-	-	TGTGCCAGCAGTGAAGGTACCGGGACCGCGACCTACGAGCAGTACTTC	CASSEGTGTATYEQYF
TRBV6-5	TRBJ1-6	few	-	TGTGCCAGCAGTTACGGTTTTCATTCACCCCTCCACTTT	CASSYGFHSPLHF
TRBV7-9	TRBJ1-5	-	-	TGTGCCAGCAGCTTGGGGGACAACAATCAGCCCCAGCATTTT	CASSLGDNNQPQHF
TRBV29-1	TRBJ1-2	-	-	TGCAGCGTTCCAACCACGGGATGGGGGTATGGCTACACCTTC	CSVPTTGWGYGYTF
TRBV30	TRBJ2-3	-	-	TGTGCCTGGCTTGTTAACGATACGCAGTATTTT	CAWLVNDTQYF